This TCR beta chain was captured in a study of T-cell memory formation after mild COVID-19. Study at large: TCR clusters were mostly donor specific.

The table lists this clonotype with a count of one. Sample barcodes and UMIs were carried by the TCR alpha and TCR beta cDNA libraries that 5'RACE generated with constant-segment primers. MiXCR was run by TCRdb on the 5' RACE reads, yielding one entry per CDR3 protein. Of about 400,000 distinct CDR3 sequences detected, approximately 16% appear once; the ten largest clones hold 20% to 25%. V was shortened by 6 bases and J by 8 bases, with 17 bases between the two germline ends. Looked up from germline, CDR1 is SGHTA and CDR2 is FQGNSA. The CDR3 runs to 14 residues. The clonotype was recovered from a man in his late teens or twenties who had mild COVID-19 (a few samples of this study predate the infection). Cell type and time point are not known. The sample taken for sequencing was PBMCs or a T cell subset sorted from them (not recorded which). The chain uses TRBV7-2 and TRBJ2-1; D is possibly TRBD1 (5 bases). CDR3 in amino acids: CASRSRTRVDEQFF. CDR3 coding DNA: TGTGCCAGCAGGTCACGAACCAGGGTAGATGAGCAGTTCTTC.